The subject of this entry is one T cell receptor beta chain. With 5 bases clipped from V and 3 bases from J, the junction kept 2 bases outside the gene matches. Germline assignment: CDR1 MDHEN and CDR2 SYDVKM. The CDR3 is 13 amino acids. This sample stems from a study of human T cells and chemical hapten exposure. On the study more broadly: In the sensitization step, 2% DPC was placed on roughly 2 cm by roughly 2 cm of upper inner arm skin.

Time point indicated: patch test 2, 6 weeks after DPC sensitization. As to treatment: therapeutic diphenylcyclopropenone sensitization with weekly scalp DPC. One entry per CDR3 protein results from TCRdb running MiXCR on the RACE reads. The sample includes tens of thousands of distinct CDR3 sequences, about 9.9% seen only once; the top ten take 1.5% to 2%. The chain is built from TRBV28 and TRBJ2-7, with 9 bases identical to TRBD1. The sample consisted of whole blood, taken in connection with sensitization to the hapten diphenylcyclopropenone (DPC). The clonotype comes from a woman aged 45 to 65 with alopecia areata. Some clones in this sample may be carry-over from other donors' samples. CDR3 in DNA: TGTGCCAGCAGTCTGGGACAGGGCTACGAGCAGTACTTC. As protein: CASSLGQGYEQYF. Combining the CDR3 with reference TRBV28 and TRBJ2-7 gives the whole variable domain DVKVTQSSRYLVKRTGEKVFLECVQDMDHENMFWYRQDPGLGLRLIYFSYDVKMKEKGDIPEGYSVSREKKERFSLILESASTNQTSMYLCASSLGQGYEQYFGPGTRLTVT.